This paragraph reports one T cell receptor beta chain. This clonotype was detected a few times. No antigen is known for it. Base quality data are lacking; no much larger clone is found one base away. Library prep was done by 5' RACE. Instrument on record: Illumina HiSeq 2000. Template switching introduced a universal primer binding site; the final cDNA contained a unique molecular identifier, enabling accurate counting of TCR cDNA molecules. Specific primers in the conserved constant-segment region were used to synthesize first-strand cDNA for the TCR alpha and beta chains. To control for contamination, each cDNA library was double barcoded with a SMART-Mk sample barcode plus Illumina barcodes. Two successive PCR steps introduced TruSeq adapter sequences along with Illumina sample barcodes. The TCR alpha and beta cDNA libraries were sequenced on the Illumina HiSeq platform using custom primers. On the study's bioinformatics: Unique molecular identifiers were extracted from raw reads with MiGEC, and CDR3 positions were determined with MiXCR. For each individual, recombination models were inferred using an EM algorithm with the repgenHMM and IGoR tools. Shared clonotype analysis was performed with the tcR package in R, normalizing sharing by the product of cloneset sizes. To study raw recombination free of thymic and clonal selection effects, out-of-frame nonproductive sequences were analyzed. TCRdb handled the public reads itself, with Q25 trimming in fastp and clone calling in MiXCR, and kept productive beta chains. When rows share a CDR3 protein, they turn into one entry using the most common DNA and genes. TCRdb's processing, not the study's, gives the V and J calls here. The sample contains fewer than 650,000 distinct CDR3 sequences, about 7.1% of them found a single time. The top ten clones comprise 1.6% of the sample.

All donors were healthy Caucasians. Three pairs of female monozygotic twins, all aged 18 to 29 years, were included in the twin cohort. Peripheral blood mononuclear cells were the source from which RNA for the TCR libraries was isolated. In the germline V gene, CDR1 corresponds to MNHNS and CDR2 to SASEGT. Between the V and J ends, shortened by 5 bases and 0 bases respectively, the junction contains 16 bases. Taken from cysteine to phenylalanine, the CDR3 has 16 residues. The read is trimmed to its CDR3 DNA, 48 bases read in frame from base 1. This specimen comes from a study of identical twins listed by TCRdb under 2016. For context, the study as a whole: The study deep-sequenced TCR alpha and beta repertoires from monozygotic twins, unrelated adults of various ages and cord blood to test whether fetal clonotypes persist. To rule out contamination, replicate twin experiments were performed at different times with different library preparation protocols.

What the authors observed across the whole study: The excess sharing between twins in beta out-of-frame sequences was weaker because fewer shared sequences reduced the signal-to-noise ratio. Recombination models systematically underestimated out-of-frame TCR alpha sharing in monozygotic twins but agreed with sharing between unrelated individuals. Abundant cord blood beta clonotypes had fewer insertions, young adult naive repertoires showed a similar but weaker trend, and memory repertoires showed no such trend. Because the same donors could not be followed over many years, conclusions were based on cross-sectional statistical analysis. Invariant T cells such as MAIT and iNKT could partly confound zero-insertion analyses, though diverse VJ usage argued against this for most clonotypes. Compared with coincidental sharing between unrelated individuals, out-of-frame TCR alpha sequences shared between twins showed an excess of sequences with low generation probability.

These data also formed part of another study, on yellow fever vaccine responses in identical twins. Drawing on the second study: The T cell response to vaccination in identical twins was reported by the authors to appear partly convergent and partly personalized. In identical twins, the study followed T cell clones that responded to the vaccine with precision.

Recombination linked TRBV6-1 to TRBJ1-2; the D gene is possibly TRBD1, with 6 bases matching. The receptor was derived from a woman younger than 35 in good health. Material for sequencing was PBMCs. The sequenced DNA: TGTGCCAGCAGTATGCATATCGGACAGTCTAACTATGGCTACACCTTC. This yields the protein CASSMHIGQSNYGYTF.